These 27 T cell receptor beta chains share one sample of origin, sequenced in a study of blood T cell repertoires in COVID-19. Clones were read by immunoSEQ multiplex PCR, and TCRdb kept only the in-frame ones, dropping some. The repertoire includes approximately 210,000 clones, 87% of them detected once, and around 2% sits in the top ten. Sequencing used PBMCs or T cells enriched from blood (not recorded which). All receptors come from a woman under 40 who had recovered from COVID-19.

This chain links TRBV7-2 with TRBJ1-3; 10 nucleotides line up with TRBD1. Germline V gene data show CDR1 as SGHTA and CDR2 as FQGNSA. The CDR3 spans 17 residues. Trimming removed 1 base from V and 4 bases from J; junction bases left unmatched: 7. CDR3 nucleotide sequence: TGTGCCAGCAGCTTAGGCCCGACAGGGGGCTCGGGAAACACCATATATTTT. Its translation: CASSLGPTGGSGNTIYF.

This rearrangement joins TRBV9 to TRBJ2-7; TRBD1 matches at 7 bases. The V gene's germline CDR1 is SGDLS and CDR2 YYNGEE. The CDR3 covers 15 residues. The ends lost 0 bases at V and 4 bases at J; junction bases unmatched: 7. In DNA form, the CDR3 reads TGTGCCAGCAGCGTAGGAGGGGCAGGGGGATACGAGCAGTACTTC. It translates to CASSVGGAGGYEQYF.

The chain uses TRBV28 and TRBJ2-5; 8 bases fit TRBD1. Germline CDR1 MDHEN, CDR2 SYDVKM. The CDR3 has 16 amino acids. J gave up 4 bases and V 4 bases, and 11 bases lay outside the gene matches. CDR3 region: CASSSQGAWKGETQYF. In DNA, the CDR3 is TGTGCCAGCAGTTCTCAGGGGGCGTGGAAAGGAGAGACCCAGTACTTC.

The chain uses TRBV5-1 and TRBJ1-5; D call uncertain. This CDR3 is built from 15 residues. Germline values: CDR1 SGHRS, CDR2 YFSETQ. Trimming stripped 4 bases from V and 0 bases from J, with 11 bases between. The CDR3 region is CASSPGEHSNQPQHF. The CDR3 DNA follows: TGCGCCAGCAGCCCGGGTGAGCATAGCAATCAGCCCCAGCATTTT. Full variable domain (remainder filled in from reference TRBV5-1 and TRBJ1-5): KAGVTQTPRYLIKTRGQQVTLSCSPISGHRSVSWYQQTPGQGLQFLFEYFSETQRNKGNFPGRFSGRQFSNSRSEMNVSTLELGDSALYLCASSPGEHSNQPQHFGDGTRLSIL.

This chain connects TRBV2 to TRBJ2-4; TRBD2 matches at 9 bases. The V segment lost 8 bases and the J segment 1 base; nucleotides outside the gene matches: 15. The germline gives CDR1 SNHLY, CDR2 FYNNEI. CDR3 size: 18 residues. This CDR3 reads CASFRGSGSTFAKNIQYF. In DNA form, the CDR3 reads TGTGCCAGCTTCCGGGGTAGCGGGAGTACGTTTGCCAAAAACATTCAGTACTTC.

V is TRBV6-5 and J is TRBJ2-2; maybe TRBD1 (7 bases). Per germline, CDR1 MNHEY and CDR2 SVGAGI. The CDR3 is made up of 14 amino acids. Trimming removed 5 bases from V and 5 bases from J, with 12 bases in between. The CDR3 loop reads CASSPRGETGELFF. The CDR3 bases are TGTGCCAGCAGTCCCAGGGGGGAAACCGGGGAGCTGTTTTTT.

The J gene is TRBJ1-2, the V gene TRBV5-6; D gene unclear. Per the germline V gene, CDR1 is SGHDT and CDR2 is YYEEEE. The V gene lost 2 bases and the J gene lost 4 bases, with 15 bases spanning the gap. CDR3 size: 15 residues. CDR3 protein: CASSFLVYAGYGYTF. The CDR3 DNA is TGTGCCAGCAGCTTCCTGGTGTACGCGGGCTATGGCTACACCTTC. The variable domain in full, with the rest retrieved from reference TRBV5-6 and TRBJ1-2, is DAGVTQSPTHLIKTRGQQVTLRCSPKSGHDTVSWYQQALGQGPQFIFQYYEEEERQRGNFPDRFSGHQFPNYSSELNVNALLLGDSALYLCASSFLVYAGYGYTFGSGTRLTVV.

This chain connects TRBV7-9 to TRBJ2-7; D is undetermined. Trimming removed 5 bases at V and 2 bases at J, with 13 bases between. The CDR3 has 14 amino acids. Germline-derived CDR1 and CDR2 are SEHNR and FQNEAQ (reference sequence). The CDR3 region is CASSLQLTTYEQYF. The CDR3 nucleotides are TGTGCCAGCAGCCTGCAACTAACTACCTACGAGCAGTACTTC.

V usage is TRBV24-1 and J usage is TRBJ2-1, with 14 bases matching TRBD2. Germline CDR1 is KGHDR and CDR2 is SFDVKD. The CDR3 is 15 amino acids. J gave up 8 bases and V 4 bases, and 3 bases lay outside the gene matches. CDR3 coding DNA: TGTGCCACCAGTGAGGGACTAGCGGGGGCACATGAGCAGTTCTTC. This gives the protein CATSEGLAGAHEQFF.

This chain links TRBV3-1 (or the pseudogene TRBV3-2) with TRBJ2-7, with no clear D. CDR1 and CDR2 (germline): LGHDT, YNNKEL (reference sequence). This CDR3 is 14 amino acids long. Deletions cut 0 bases from V and 2 bases from J, with 8 bases between. The chain's CDR3 is CASSQDYMTYEQYF. The DNA for the CDR3 is TGTGCCAGCAGCCAAGATTACATGACCTACGAGCAGTACTTC.

The chain uses TRBV9 and TRBJ2-2; no reliable D call. The CDR3 has 14 amino acids. The V end lost 0 bases, the J end lost 7 bases, and 10 bases lay between the germline ends. Germline V gene lookup returns CDR1 SGDLS and CDR2 YYNGEE. The CDR3 nucleotides are TGTGCCAGCAGCGTAGGATTCACGGGCGGGGAGCTGTTTTTT. Translation: CASSVGFTGGELFF.

The chain recombines TRBV19 with TRBJ1-2; 8 bases are a match to TRBD1. The CDR3 covers 13 residues. With V trimmed by 9 bases and J by 4 bases, 7 bases remained unmatched. Germline CDR1 is LNHDA and CDR2 is SQIVND (reference sequence). The CDR3 DNA is TGTGCCAGCCGACAGGGGCCCCTCTATGGCTACACCTTC. It yields the protein CASRQGPLYGYTF.

This sequence joins TRBV5-6 and TRBJ1-1; TRBD1 is a possible D gene (6 bases). This CDR3 is built from 14 residues. CDR1 is SGHDT and CDR2 is YYEEEE in the germline V gene. The V and J ends lost 2 bases and 2 bases respectively, with 10 bases between them. Here the CDR3 DNA reads TGTGCCAGCAGCTTCCCGACAGGAAACACTGAAGCTTTCTTT. It specifies CASSFPTGNTEAFF. The full variable domain, completed using reference TRBV5-6 and TRBJ1-1, is DAGVTQSPTHLIKTRGQQVTLRCSPKSGHDTVSWYQQALGQGPQFIFQYYEEEERQRGNFPDRFSGHQFPNYSSELNVNALLLGDSALYLCASSFPTGNTEAFFGQGTRLTVV.

The chain uses TRBV7-2 and TRBJ2-7; TRBD1 aligns across 7 bases. The junction had 3 bases not matched to a gene; V was cut back by 4 bases and J by 3 bases. Germline CDR1 and CDR2: SGHTA and FQGNSA. The CDR3 spans 13 residues. DNA for the CDR3: TGTGCCAGCAGCTGGCGGACAGGCTACGAGCAGTACTTC. This gives the protein CASSWRTGYEQYF.

A few counts support this clone. The rearrangement joins TRBV30 to TRBJ1-5, with D unresolved. Trimming took off 4 bases at V and 2 bases at J, with 15 bases between the two ends. CDR3 size: 15 residues. The germline V gene encodes CDR1 GTSNPN and CDR2 SVGIG (reference sequence). This CDR3 is CAWNYGGYGNQPQHF. Here the CDR3 DNA reads TGTGCCTGGAATTATGGCGGCTACGGCAATCAGCCCCAGCATTTT.

The J gene is TRBJ1-2, the V gene TRBV4-3, with a weak D call TRBD1 (5 bases). The CDR3 sequence is 15 residues long. Germline V gene lookup returns CDR1 LGHNA and CDR2 YSLEER. Trimming left V 0 bases short and J 4 bases short, with 12 bases between. CDR3 sequence (DNA): TGCGCCAGCAGCCAAGAACTCCAGGGCGTCTATGGCTACACCTTC. Protein: CASSQELQGVYGYTF.

This clone showed up just once. The chain recombines TRBV13 with TRBJ1-4; perhaps TRBD1 as D (5 bases). The V end was cut by 6 bases, the J end by 0 bases, with 11 bases between. Germline CDR1 and CDR2: PRHDT and FYEKMQ (reference sequence). This CDR3 is 15 amino acids long. CDR3 DNA sequence: TGTGCCAGCAGTTCAGGGATCGCAACTAATGAAAAACTGTTTTTT. Translated: CASSSGIATNEKLFF. Complete variable domain (other parts from reference TRBV13 and TRBJ1-4): AAGVIQSPRHLIKEKRETATLKCYPIPRHDTVYWYQQGPGQDPQFLISFYEKMQSDKGSIPDRFSAQQFSDYHSELNMSSLELGDSALYFCASSSGIATNEKLFFGSGTQLSVL.

Only one count was recorded for this clone. The CDR3 DNA follows: TGTGCCAGCAGCGCATCAACCCCCGGGACAGGGCGAGTAAACTATGGCTACACCTTC. Amino acids: CASSASTPGTGRVNYGYTF. The V gene is TRBV9, the J gene TRBJ1-2; 9 bases are shared with TRBD1. This CDR3 comprises 19 residues. V was pared by 3 bases and J by 2 bases, with 17 bases of the junction left unmatched. Germline V gene sequence: CDR1 SGDLS, CDR2 YYNGEE.

V and J are TRBV9 and TRBJ2-2; unclear D gene. Trimming took 0 bases from V and 0 from J, leaving 9 bases between them. The CDR3 is made up of 16 amino acids. The germline V gene has CDR1 SGDLS and CDR2 YYNGEE. CDR3 in amino acids: CASSVGPTANTGELFF. The CDR3 DNA follows: TGTGCCAGCAGCGTAGGCCCTACAGCGAACACCGGGGAGCTGTTTTTT.

The chain carries TRBV30 and TRBJ1-1; maybe TRBD1 (6 bases). Germline assignment: CDR1 GTSNPN and CDR2 SVGIG (reference sequence). V was cut by 3 bases and J by 1 base, with 9 bases left in between. The CDR3 has 13 amino acids. CDR3 coding DNA: TGTGCCTGGAGCGCGACAGGGAACACTGAAGCTTTCTTT. It is translated as CAWSATGNTEAFF.

The chain employs TRBV4-3 and TRBJ2-1, with TRBD1 matching 7 bases. After removal of 3 bases from V and 0 bases from J, the junction contained 14 bases not matched to a gene. The CDR3 contains 19 residues. Germline loops: CDR1 LGHNA, CDR2 YSLEER. The CDR3 nucleotides read TGCGCCAGCAGCCAGCGGGCGACAGGGATCGTAATCTCCTACAATGAGCAGTTCTTC. Protein: CASSQRATGIVISYNEQFF.

The chain carries TRBV7-9 and TRBJ1-2, with TRBD1 as a possible D gene (5 bases). Germline V gene sequence: CDR1 SEHNR, CDR2 FQNEAQ (reference sequence). V gave up 3 bases and J gave up 8 bases, with 16 bases separating them. The CDR3 runs 14 residues. The CDR3 DNA is TGTGCCAGCAGCTTTGGGGCAGGGCCACGGGGCTACACCTTC. Translation gives CASSFGAGPRGYTF.

The chain has TRBV18 and TRBJ2-5, with TRBD1 matching over 8 bases. Unmatched junction bases numbered 8, after V lost 3 bases and J lost 5 bases. Germline values: CDR1 KGHSH, CDR2 LQKENI. The CDR3 covers 15 residues. The CDR3 protein is CASSPADRAPETQYF. CDR3 DNA sequence: TGTGCCAGCTCACCTGCGGACAGGGCCCCCGAGACCCAGTACTTC.

Regarding this clone: This sample also contains other DNA sequences that code for the same CDR3. The chain uses TRBV4-2 and TRBJ1-1; weak D call: TRBD1 (5 bases). The CDR3 has 16 amino acids. V lost 1 base to trimming and J lost 1 base, with 13 bases between them. CDR1 is LGHNA and CDR2 is YNFKEQ in the germline V gene. The CDR3 nucleotides are TGTGCCAGCAGCCAAGTCCGCCAGGGCCCGAACACTGAAGCTTTCTTT. Its protein is CASSQVRQGPNTEAFF.

This chain uses TRBV6-4 with TRBJ1-2; a possible D gene is TRBD1 (6 bases). The V end lost 7 bases, the J end lost 1 base, and 13 bases lay between the germline ends. Germline values: CDR1 MRHNA, CDR2 SNTAGT. The CDR3 contains 14 residues. The CDR3 region has the DNA TGTGCCAGCAAGCCGGACAGCTTTAACTATGGCTACACCTTC. Translation gives CASKPDSFNYGYTF.

V and J are TRBV12-3 or TRBV12-4 and TRBJ2-3, with D unresolved. There are 12 residues in the CDR3. V was clipped by 7 bases and J by 2 bases, with 7 bases between them. CDR3 sequence (DNA): TGTGCCAGCAAAGAGATCACAGATACGCAGTATTTT. Protein sequence: CASKEITDTQYF.

This chain connects TRBV6-5 to TRBJ2-1; maybe TRBD2 (5 bases). The germline gives CDR1 MNHEY, CDR2 SVGAGI. V shed 1 base and J shed 6 bases, with 13 bases lying between them. The CDR3 spans 15 residues. In DNA, the CDR3 is TGTGCCAGCAGTTACTTCGGGATGGCTCTCAATGAGCAGTTCTTC. Residues: CASSYFGMALNEQFF.